This entry concerns a single TCR beta chain. V was clipped by 0 bases and J by 0 bases, with 21 bases between them. The V gene's germline CDR1 is ENHRY and CDR2 SYGVKD. CDR3 size: 20 residues. The data originate from a study of cytomegalovirus exposure and HLA in healthy donors. PCR primers comprised 60 Vbeta and 13 Jbeta primers. Repertoires were generated with immunoSEQ multiplex PCR, while TCRdb's copy carries only in-frame clones and drops some. This repertoire shows under 200,000 clones, 75% to 90% found once; its top ten account for 6.3%. The sample was PBMCs. This clonotype was sampled from a middle-aged man in good health and CMV-seropositive. The chain uses TRBV10-3 and TRBJ2-1, with D possibly matching TRBD2 (5 bases). The CDR3 region is CAISESIGSRLAGSYNEQFF. CDR3 coding DNA: TGTGCCATCAGTGAGTCGATAGGTTCGCGGCTAGCCGGCTCCTACAATGAGCAGTTCTTC.